A selection of T cell receptor beta chains follows, all from one sample in a study of PD-L1 blockade in urothelial cancer. Sequencing used immunoSEQ multiplex PCR; TCRdb keeps in-frame clones, though not all of them. Among 100,000 or so clones listed, around 90% were seen once. Sequenced material: PBMCs, taken around atezolizumab (anti-PD-L1) treatment. The receptors shown here come from a woman over 75 with urothelial cancer. CDR3s include the opening cysteine and the closing phenylalanine or tryptophan. D genes are given only for firm matches.

d_call: TRBD1; v_call: TRBV5-6; j_call: TRBJ2-1; cdr3_nt: TGTGCCAGCGGTGGACAGGGACTGTACAATGAGCAGTTCTTC; cdr3_aa: CASGGQGLYNEQFF
d_call: NA; v_call: TRBV20-1; j_call: TRBJ2-3; cdr3_nt: TGCAGTGCTATTCTCACAGATACGCAGTATTTT; cdr3_aa: CSAILTDTQYF
d_call: TRBD2; v_call: TRBV28; j_call: TRBJ2-7; cdr3_nt: TGTGCCAGCAGTCCCCCGGGGGGTCTCTACGAGCAGTACTTC; cdr3_aa: CASSPPGGLYEQYF
d_call: TRBD2; v_call: TRBV5-4; j_call: TRBJ2-1; cdr3_nt: TGTGCCAGCAATATTGGGGCGGGAGGAACCTACAATGAGCAGTTCTTC; cdr3_aa: CASNIGAGGTYNEQFF
d_call: TRBD1; v_call: TRBV5-4; j_call: TRBJ2-1; cdr3_nt: TGTGCCCTTTCCGGGACAGGGCGTAGCTCCTACAATGAGCAGTTCTTC; cdr3_aa: CALSGTGRSSYNEQFF
d_call: NA; v_call: TRBV7-8; j_call: TRBJ1-4; cdr3_nt: TGTGCCAGCAGCTTCAGGGTTGGGGAAAAACTGTTTTTT; cdr3_aa: CASSFRVGEKLFF
d_call: NA; v_call: TRBV10-3; j_call: TRBJ2-2; cdr3_nt: TGTGCCATCAGTGACAGTACGAACACCGGGGAGCTGTTTTTT; cdr3_aa: CAISDSTNTGELFF
d_call: NA; v_call: TRBV7-3; j_call: TRBJ2-6; cdr3_nt: TGTGCCAGCAGCCCTTCGGACATGAACTCTGGGGCCAACGTCCTGACTTTC; cdr3_aa: CASSPSDMNSGANVLTF
d_call: TRBD1; v_call: TRBV18; j_call: TRBJ1-1; cdr3_nt: TGTGCCAGCTCACCATCGACAGGGTATACCACTGAAGCTTTCTTT; cdr3_aa: CASSPSTGYTTEAFF
d_call: NA; v_call: TRBV28; j_call: TRBJ1-2; cdr3_nt: TGTGCCAGCAGTTTAATCGGGGAAGGACGGTATGGCTACACCTTC; cdr3_aa: CASSLIGEGRYGYTF
d_call: NA; v_call: TRBV5-6; j_call: TRBJ2-7; cdr3_nt: TGTGCCAGCAGCTTTTCCCAGGGCACCTACGAGCAGTACTTC; cdr3_aa: CASSFSQGTYEQYF
d_call: TRBD1; v_call: TRBV7-9; j_call: TRBJ2-3; cdr3_nt: TGTGCCAGCACGTATCCCGCAGGGGGAGAAAGAGGAACAGATACGCAGTATTTT; cdr3_aa: CASTYPAGGERGTDTQYF
d_call: TRBD2; v_call: TRBV2; j_call: TRBJ2-3; cdr3_nt: TGTGCCAGCAAACAGCGGGAGAGCACAGATACGCAGTATTTT; cdr3_aa: CASKQRESTDTQYF
d_call: NA; v_call: TRBV19; j_call: TRBJ1-2; cdr3_nt: TGTGCCAGTAGCCTCGGAGGCCTGGAGGGCTACACCTTC; cdr3_aa: CASSLGGLEGYTF
d_call: NA; v_call: TRBV6-1; j_call: TRBJ2-5; cdr3_nt: TGTGCCAGCAGTGAAGCGGGGCCTCAAGGGGCCCAGTACTTC; cdr3_aa: CASSEAGPQGAQYF